The next 21 T cell receptor beta chains were all read from a single sample in a study of blood T cell repertoires in COVID-19 (dated by TCRdb to 2020 to 2022). The protocol used for the library was the immunoSEQ multiplex PCR assay. In its TCRdb copy, this immuneACCESS table keeps in-frame sequences only and misses some clones. Where compared with another copy, unresolved V genes explain less than half of these, and the others have no known cause. A total of around 120,000 clones appear in this sample, less than 80% of them only once. The ten largest clones take up 2% to 3% of the sample. Sequencing was performed on peripheral blood. The receptors here all came from a man aged 45 to 65 with acute or convalescent COVID-19.

CDR3 protein: CASREFGETQYF. Here the CDR3 DNA reads TGTGCCAGCAGAGAGTTCGGTGAGACCCAGTACTTC. The chain carries TRBV2 and TRBJ2-5; no firm D call. The CDR3 spans 12 residues. V lost 6 bases and J lost 5, with 10 bases in between. Germline V gene lookup returns CDR1 SNHLY and CDR2 FYNNEI.

The chain combines TRBV15 with TRBJ1-2, with D possibly being TRBD1 (5 bases). V was cut by 0 bases and J by 6 bases, with 14 bases left in between. The CDR3 covers 15 residues. CDR1 is LNHNV, CDR2 YYDKDF, per germline (reference sequence). CDR3 DNA: TGTGCCACCAGCAGAGATCTGGCACCGGGGGATGGCTACACCTTC. The encoded protein is CATSRDLAPGDGYTF.

This clone has only one observation. The chain links TRBV15 to TRBJ2-3, with D perhaps TRBD1 (6 bases). Per the germline V gene, CDR1 is LNHNV and CDR2 is YYDKDF (reference sequence). Trimming shortened V by 3 bases and J by 3 bases, and 19 bases separated the two germline ends. The CDR3 covers 17 residues. The CDR3 region has the DNA TGTGCCACCAGCAGGGAAACCCCGGGACATCGGACAGATACGCAGTATTTT. Amino acid sequence: CATSRETPGHRTDTQYF.

The chain combines TRBV11-2 with TRBJ2-1; weak D call: TRBD2 (5 bases). Per germline, CDR1 SGHAT and CDR2 FQNNGV. The CDR3 runs to 15 residues. The germline V and J ends were trimmed by 0 bases and 7 bases, with 13 bases remaining between them. The CDR3 nucleotides are TGTGCCAGCAGCTTAGATCAACTAGAAAGGAATGAGCAGTTCTTC. It specifies CASSLDQLERNEQFF.

The chain joins TRBV7-9 to TRBJ2-5, with D unclear. Germline CDR1 reads SEHNR; CDR2 reads FQNEAQ (reference sequence). The CDR3 is made up of 15 amino acids. V was trimmed by 5 bases and J by 0 bases, leaving 13 bases between them. Written as DNA, the CDR3 is TGTGCCAGCAGCCCACCGGCAGCGTACCAAGAGACCCAGTACTTC. Its protein is CASSPPAAYQETQYF.

The chain carries TRBV15 and TRBJ2-3, with 8 bases lining up with TRBD1. The CDR3 has 16 amino acids. With 5 bases clipped from V and 0 bases from J, the junction kept 7 bases outside the gene matches. Germline V gives CDR1 LNHNV, CDR2 YYDKDF (reference sequence). This chain's CDR3 is CATSGRRDRSTDTQYF. Here the CDR3 DNA reads TGTGCCACCAGCGGACGCCGGGACAGGAGCACAGATACGCAGTATTTT.

The chain recombines TRBV7-9 with TRBJ2-1; 8 nucleotides line up with TRBD2. The CDR3 spans 17 residues. Per the germline V gene, CDR1 is SEHNR and CDR2 is FQNEAQ (reference sequence). V was clipped by 2 bases and J by 3 bases; unmatched bases: 9. The CDR3 loop is CASSLRAGGPFYNEQFF. In DNA, the CDR3 is TGTGCCAGCAGCTTACGGGCGGGAGGCCCATTCTACAATGAGCAGTTCTTC.

CDR3 protein: CAWSVHPNTEAFF. DNA of the CDR3: TGTGCCTGGAGTGTACATCCGAACACTGAAGCTTTCTTT. V and J are TRBV30 and TRBJ1-1; D gene ambiguous. This CDR3 is 13 amino acids long. CDR1 GTSNPN and CDR2 SVGIG come from the germline V gene (reference sequence). V lost 0 bases, J lost 1 base, and 6 bases lay in between. Full variable domain (outside the CDR3, taken from reference TRBV30 and TRBJ1-1): SQTIHQWPATLVQPVGSPLSLECTVEGTSNPNLYWYRQAAGRGLQLLFYSVGIGQISSEVPQNLSASRPQDRQFILSSKKLLLSDSGFYLCAWSVHPNTEAFFGQGTRLTVV.

This clone is a singleton in its sample. V usage is TRBV28 and J usage is TRBJ1-1, with TRBD1 matching over 7 bases. Germline assignment: CDR1 MDHEN and CDR2 SYDVKM. The CDR3 is 17 residues long. Trimming removed 5 bases from V and 1 base from J; junction bases left unmatched: 13. CDR3 amino acids: CASSRPTGILANTEAFF. The CDR3 nucleotides are TGTGCCAGCAGTCGACCGACAGGGATTTTGGCGAACACTGAAGCTTTCTTT.

This chain uses TRBV7-3 with TRBJ1-1, with D tentatively TRBD1 (5 bases). The CDR3 has 13 residues. The ends were cut back, 5 bases at V and 3 bases at J, with 10 bases in the middle. The V gene's germline CDR1 is SGHTA and CDR2 FQGTGA. The CDR3 DNA sequence: TGTGCCAGCAGCCGGGGGGTGGACACTGAAGCTTTCTTT. Translation: CASSRGVDTEAFF. Together with reference TRBV7-3 and TRBJ1-1, the CDR3 gives the full variable domain: GAGVSQTPSNKVTEKGKYVELRCDPISGHTALYWYRQSLGQGPEFLIYFQGTGAADDSGLPNDRFFAVRPEGSVSTLKIQRTERGDSAVYLCASSRGVDTEAFFGQGTRLTVV.

The chain uses TRBV19 and TRBJ2-3; D possibly corresponds to TRBD2 (5 bases). The germline CDR1 and CDR2 sequences are LNHDA and SQIVND (reference sequence). Trimming shortened V by 3 bases and J by 7 bases, and 11 bases separated the two germline ends. The CDR3 consists of 13 residues. The DNA for the CDR3 is TGTGCCAGTAGTATGAGCGAGGGAAATACGCAGTATTTT. As protein: CASSMSEGNTQYF.

This chain connects TRBV5-1 to TRBJ1-5, with D perhaps matching TRBD1 (6 bases). CDR1 and CDR2 (germline): SGHRS, YFSETQ. This CDR3 has 15 residues. The V end lost 4 bases, the J end lost 3 bases, and 14 bases lay between the germline ends. CDR3 in DNA: TGCGCCAGCAGCGAGGACGGACAGAACAATCAGCCCCAGCATTTT. Residues: CASSEDGQNNQPQHF.

The chain employs TRBV19 and TRBJ2-7; 10 nucleotides align to TRBD2. The ends lost 4 bases at V and 0 bases at J; junction bases unmatched: 9. Germline V gene data show CDR1 as LNHDA and CDR2 as SQIVND (reference sequence). The CDR3 runs to 17 residues. CDR3 sequence: CASSTRLAGSPSYEQYF. CDR3 bases: TGTGCCAGTAGTACGCGACTAGCGGGTAGCCCCTCCTACGAGCAGTACTTC.

This chain uses TRBV29-1 with TRBJ1-1, with D unclear. The germline V and J ends were trimmed by 3 bases and 3 bases, with 11 bases remaining between them. In germline, CDR1 is SQVTM, CDR2 ANQGSEA. The CDR3 loop spans 13 amino acids. DNA of the CDR3: TGCAGCGTTGAGGCGGGATCGGACACTGAAGCTTTCTTT. Translated: CSVEAGSDTEAFF. The variable domain in full, with the rest retrieved from reference TRBV29-1 and TRBJ1-1, is SAVISQKPSRDICQRGTSLTIQCQVDSQVTMMFWYRQQPGQSLTLIATANQGSEATYESGFVIDKFPISRPNLTFSTLTVSNMSPEDSSIYLCSVEAGSDTEAFFGQGTRLTVV.

This rearrangement joins TRBV7-3 to TRBJ2-1; 8 bases match TRBD2. This CDR3 comprises 15 residues. CDR1 and CDR2 (germline): SGHTA, FQGTGA. Losses at the gene ends were 4 bases for V and 2 bases for J; bases not matched to a gene: 4. The CDR3 DNA sequence: TGTGCCAGCAGCTCCAGCGGGAGTCCCTACAATGAGCAGTTCTTC. This gives the protein CASSSSGSPYNEQFF.

DNA of the CDR3: TGCGCCAGCGGAGGACAGAGTTCACGCGAGCAGTACTTC. This gives the protein CASGGQSSREQYF. The V gene is TRBV10-2, the J gene TRBJ2-7; TRBD1 is a possible D gene (6 bases). This CDR3 has 13 residues. In germline, CDR1 is WSHSY, CDR2 SAAADI. V lost 8 bases, J lost 6 bases, and 17 bases lay in between.

Only one count was recorded for this clone. The chain combines TRBV7-3 with TRBJ1-1, with TRBD1 matching 9 bases. Unmatched junction bases numbered 4, after V lost 5 bases and J lost 6 bases. Germline CDR1 is SGHTA and CDR2 is FQGTGA. The CDR3 runs to 13 residues. CDR3 coding DNA: TGTGCCAGCAGCCGACAGGGGGAGGCTGAAGCTTTCTTT. Translated, it gives CASSRQGEAEAFF.

The gene calls are TRBV7-8 and TRBJ2-7; the match to TRBD1 covers 9 bases. CDR1 is SGHVS, CDR2 FQNEAQ, per germline. This CDR3 has 15 residues. V lost 5 bases, J lost 4 bases, and 9 bases stayed unmatched. Here the CDR3 reads CASSDRDRVGYEQYF. As DNA, the CDR3 is TGTGCCAGCAGCGACCGGGACAGGGTAGGGTACGAGCAGTACTTC.

V is TRBV7-9 and J is TRBJ1-1, with D perhaps matching TRBD1 (6 bases). Germline assignment: CDR1 SEHNR and CDR2 FQNEAQ (reference sequence). V was shortened by 1 base and J by 0 bases, with 15 bases between the two germline ends. CDR3 length: 17 amino acids. Here the CDR3 DNA reads TGTGCCAGCAGCTTAGAGGGGGTAGGATACATGAACACTGAAGCTTTCTTT. Protein product: CASSLEGVGYMNTEAFF.

The chain is built from TRBV7-8 and TRBJ2-7, with 8 bases fitting TRBD1. The CDR3 totals 17 residues. Trimming took 1 base from V and 3 from J; bases not matched to a gene: 11. Germline CDR1 SGHVS, CDR2 FQNEAQ. The CDR3 loop reads CASSLVESTGDHYEQYF. The CDR3, as DNA: TGTGCCAGCAGCTTAGTAGAGTCGACAGGGGATCACTACGAGCAGTACTTC.

The chain combines TRBV2 with TRBJ1-2; 12 nucleotides align to TRBD1. Germline CDR1 is SNHLY and CDR2 is FYNNEI. The CDR3 contains 15 residues. The V gene end was trimmed by 6 bases and the J gene end by 4 bases; junction bases not matched to a gene: 6. The DNA for the CDR3 is TGTGCCAGCAGAGGGGACAGGGGGCGCGCCTATGGCTACACCTTC. Its protein product is CASRGDRGRAYGYTF.